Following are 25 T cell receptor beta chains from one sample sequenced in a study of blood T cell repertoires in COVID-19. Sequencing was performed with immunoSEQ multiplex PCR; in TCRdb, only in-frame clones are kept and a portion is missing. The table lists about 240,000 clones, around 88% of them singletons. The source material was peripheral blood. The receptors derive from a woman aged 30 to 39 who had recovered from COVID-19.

CDR3 residues: CASSPQITLLSSYEQYF. DNA for the CDR3: TGTGCCAGCTCACCACAAATTACCCTCCTCAGCTCCTACGAGCAGTACTTC. This chain uses TRBV18 with TRBJ2-7; D is unclear. V was cut by 1 base and J by 0 bases, with 16 bases left in between. Looked up from germline, CDR1 is KGHSH and CDR2 is LQKENI. The CDR3 loop spans 17 amino acids.

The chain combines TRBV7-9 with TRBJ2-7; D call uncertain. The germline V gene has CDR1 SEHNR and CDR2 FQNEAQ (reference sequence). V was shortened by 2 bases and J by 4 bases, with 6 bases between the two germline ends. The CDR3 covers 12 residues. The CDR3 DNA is TGTGCCAGCAGCTTACTTCTATACGAGCAGTACTTC. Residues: CASSLLLYEQYF.

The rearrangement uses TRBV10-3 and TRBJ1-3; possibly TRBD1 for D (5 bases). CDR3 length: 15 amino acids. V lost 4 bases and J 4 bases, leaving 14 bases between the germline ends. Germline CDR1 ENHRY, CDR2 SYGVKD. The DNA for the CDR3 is TGTGCCATCAGTGTTGGGGCCAGGGAAGGAAACACCATATATTTT. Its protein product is CAISVGAREGNTIYF.

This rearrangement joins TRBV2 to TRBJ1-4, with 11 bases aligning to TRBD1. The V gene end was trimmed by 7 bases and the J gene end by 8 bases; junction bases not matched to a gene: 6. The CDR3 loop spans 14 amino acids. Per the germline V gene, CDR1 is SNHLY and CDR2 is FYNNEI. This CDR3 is CASNGDRGKEKLFF. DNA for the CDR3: TGTGCCAGCAATGGGGACAGGGGGAAAGAAAAACTGTTTTTT.

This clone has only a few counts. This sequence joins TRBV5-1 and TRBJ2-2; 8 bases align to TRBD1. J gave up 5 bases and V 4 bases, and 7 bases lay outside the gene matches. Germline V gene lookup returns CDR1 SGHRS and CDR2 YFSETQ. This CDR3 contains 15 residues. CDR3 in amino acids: CASSVSTGGTGELFF. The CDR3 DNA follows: TGCGCCAGCAGCGTGTCAACAGGGGGGACCGGGGAGCTGTTTTTT.

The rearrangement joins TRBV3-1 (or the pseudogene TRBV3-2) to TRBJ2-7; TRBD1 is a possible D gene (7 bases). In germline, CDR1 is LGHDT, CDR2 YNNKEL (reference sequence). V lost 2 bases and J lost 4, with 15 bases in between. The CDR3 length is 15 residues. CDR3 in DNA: TGTGCCAGCAGCCAAATGCAGGCAGGGGGGTACGAGCAGTACTTC. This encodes CASSQMQAGGYEQYF.

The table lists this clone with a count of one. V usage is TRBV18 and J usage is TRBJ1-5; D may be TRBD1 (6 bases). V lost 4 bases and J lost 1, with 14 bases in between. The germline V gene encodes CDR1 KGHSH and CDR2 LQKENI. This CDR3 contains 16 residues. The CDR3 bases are TGTGCCAGCTCACTCTCGACAGGTTTAAGCAATCAGCCCCAGCATTTT. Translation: CASSLSTGLSNQPQHF.

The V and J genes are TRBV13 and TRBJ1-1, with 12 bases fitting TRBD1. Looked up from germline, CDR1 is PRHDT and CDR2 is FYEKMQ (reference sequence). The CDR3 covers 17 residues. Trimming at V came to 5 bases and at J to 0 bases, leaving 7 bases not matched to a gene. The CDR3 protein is CASSLRDRGQVNTEAFF. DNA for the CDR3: TGTGCCAGCAGCCTCCGGGACAGGGGGCAGGTGAACACTGAAGCTTTCTTT.

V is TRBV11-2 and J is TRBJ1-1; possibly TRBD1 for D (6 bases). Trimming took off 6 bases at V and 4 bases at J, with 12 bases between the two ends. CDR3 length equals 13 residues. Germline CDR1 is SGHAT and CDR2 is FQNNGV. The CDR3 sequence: CASSQQGTTEAFF. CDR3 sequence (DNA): TGTGCCAGCAGTCAACAGGGTACCACTGAAGCTTTCTTT.

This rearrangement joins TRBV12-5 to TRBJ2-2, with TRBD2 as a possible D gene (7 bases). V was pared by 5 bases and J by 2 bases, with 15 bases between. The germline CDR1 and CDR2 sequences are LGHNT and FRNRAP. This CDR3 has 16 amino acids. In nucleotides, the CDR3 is TGTGCTAGTGGTACCGACGGGGGGACAAACACCGGGGAGCTGTTTTTT. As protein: CASGTDGGTNTGELFF. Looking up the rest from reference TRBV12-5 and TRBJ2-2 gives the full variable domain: DARVTQTPRHKVTEMGQEVTMRCQPILGHNTVFWYRQTMMQGLELLAYFRNRAPLDDSGMPKDRFSAEMPDATLATLKIQPSEPRDSAVYFCASGTDGGTNTGELFFGEGSRLTVL.

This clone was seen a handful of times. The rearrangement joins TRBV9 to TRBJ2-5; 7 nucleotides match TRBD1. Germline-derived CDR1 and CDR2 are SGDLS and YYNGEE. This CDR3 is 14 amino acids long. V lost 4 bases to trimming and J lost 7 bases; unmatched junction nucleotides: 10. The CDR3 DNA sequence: TGTGCCAGCAGCACGAATGACAGGGATGTGACCCAGTACTTC. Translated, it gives CASSTNDRDVTQYF.

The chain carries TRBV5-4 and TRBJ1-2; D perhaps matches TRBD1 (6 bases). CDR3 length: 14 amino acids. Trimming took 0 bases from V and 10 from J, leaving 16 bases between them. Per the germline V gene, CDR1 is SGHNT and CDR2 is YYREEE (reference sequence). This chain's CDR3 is CASSLERQEFSYTF. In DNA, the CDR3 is TGTGCCAGCAGCTTGGAGCGACAGGAGTTCTCCTACACCTTC.

Here the CDR3 DNA reads TGTGCCAGCTCACCGATGACTAGCGGGGTTCAAGAGACCCAGTACTTC. It specifies CASSPMTSGVQETQYF. V and J are TRBV18 and TRBJ2-5; 11 bases are shared with TRBD2. The germline gives CDR1 KGHSH, CDR2 LQKENI. V dropped 3 bases and J dropped 2; count of bases not matched to a gene: 5. There are 16 residues in the CDR3.

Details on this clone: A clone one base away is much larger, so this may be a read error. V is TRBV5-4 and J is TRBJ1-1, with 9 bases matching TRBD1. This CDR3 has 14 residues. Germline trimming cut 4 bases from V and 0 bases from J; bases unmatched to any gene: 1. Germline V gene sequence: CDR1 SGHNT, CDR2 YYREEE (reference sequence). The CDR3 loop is CASSGTGMNTEAFF. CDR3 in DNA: TGTGCCAGCAGCGGGACAGGGATGAACACTGAAGCTTTCTTT.

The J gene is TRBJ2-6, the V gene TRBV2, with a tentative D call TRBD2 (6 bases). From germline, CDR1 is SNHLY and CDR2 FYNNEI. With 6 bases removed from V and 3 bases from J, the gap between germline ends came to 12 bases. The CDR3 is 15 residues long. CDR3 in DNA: TGTGCCAGCAGCCTCAAGGGAGGTGGGGCCAACGTCCTGACTTTC. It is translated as CASSLKGGGANVLTF. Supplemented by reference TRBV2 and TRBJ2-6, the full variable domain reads EPEVTQTPSHQVTQMGQEVILRCVPISNHLYFYWYRQILGQKVEFLVSFYNNEISEKSEIFDDQFSVERPDGSNFTLKIRSTKLEDSAMYFCASSLKGGGANVLTFGAGSRLTVL.

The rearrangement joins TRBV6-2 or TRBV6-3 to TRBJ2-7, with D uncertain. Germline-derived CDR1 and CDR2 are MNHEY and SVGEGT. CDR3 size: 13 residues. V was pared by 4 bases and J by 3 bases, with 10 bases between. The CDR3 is CASSFPRVYEQYF. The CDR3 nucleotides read TGTGCCAGCAGTTTCCCCCGGGTCTACGAGCAGTACTTC.

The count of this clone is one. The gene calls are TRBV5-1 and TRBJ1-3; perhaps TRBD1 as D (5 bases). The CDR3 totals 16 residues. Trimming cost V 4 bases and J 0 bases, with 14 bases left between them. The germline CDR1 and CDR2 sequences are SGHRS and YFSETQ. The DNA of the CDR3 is TGCGCCAGCAGCACAGGCGGAAATCCCTCTGGAAACACCATATATTTT. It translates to CASSTGGNPSGNTIYF.

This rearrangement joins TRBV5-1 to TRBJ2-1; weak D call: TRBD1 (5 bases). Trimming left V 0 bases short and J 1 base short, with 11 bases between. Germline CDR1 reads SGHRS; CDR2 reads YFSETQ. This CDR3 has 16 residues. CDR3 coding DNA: TGCGCCAGCAGCTTGGGGGGCGCGACATCCTACAATGAGCAGTTCTTC. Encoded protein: CASSLGGATSYNEQFF.

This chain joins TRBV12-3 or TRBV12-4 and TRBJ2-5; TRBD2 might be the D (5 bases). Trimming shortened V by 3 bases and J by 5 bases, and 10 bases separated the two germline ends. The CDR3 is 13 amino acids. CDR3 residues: CASSFTGVETQYF. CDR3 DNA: TGTGCCAGCAGTTTTACCGGGGTGGAGACCCAGTACTTC.

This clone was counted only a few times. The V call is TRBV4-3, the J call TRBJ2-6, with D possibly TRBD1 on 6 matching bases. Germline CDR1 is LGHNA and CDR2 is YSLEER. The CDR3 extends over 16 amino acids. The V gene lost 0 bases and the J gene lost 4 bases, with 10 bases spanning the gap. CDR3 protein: CASSQEAGAGANVLTF. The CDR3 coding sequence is TGCGCCAGCAGCCAAGAAGCAGGGGCAGGGGCCAACGTCCTGACTTTC.

The CDR3 DNA follows: TGTGCCAGCAGCCAAGAGGTACCGGGACACTATAGCAATCAGCCCCAGCATTTT. This codes for CASSQEVPGHYSNQPQHF. The chain is built from TRBV14 and TRBJ1-5; perhaps TRBD1 as D (6 bases). V lost 0 bases and J 0 bases, leaving 15 bases between the germline ends. Germline CDR1 SGHDN, CDR2 FVKESK. The CDR3 runs 18 residues.

The CDR3 DNA follows: TGTGCCAGTTTGACTAGCGGGGGGGCAGGAGAGCAGTTCTTC. Its translation: CASLTSGGAGEQFF. The rearrangement links TRBV2 to TRBJ2-1; 14 nucleotides match TRBD2. V lost 9 bases to trimming and J lost 10 bases; unmatched junction nucleotides: 8. The germline V gene has CDR1 SNHLY and CDR2 FYNNEI. The length of the CDR3 is 14 residues.

The CDR3 DNA reads as TGTGCCAGCAGCCAAAGGGGACAGATCACAGATACGCAGTATTTT. Its translation is CASSQRGQITDTQYF. The V gene is TRBV3-1 (or the pseudogene TRBV3-2), the J gene TRBJ2-3; TRBD1 agrees at 7 bases. The V gene end was trimmed by 2 bases and the J gene end by 2 bases; junction bases not matched to a gene: 4. This CDR3 is built from 15 residues. CDR1 and CDR2 from the germline V gene are LGHDT and YNNKEL (reference sequence).

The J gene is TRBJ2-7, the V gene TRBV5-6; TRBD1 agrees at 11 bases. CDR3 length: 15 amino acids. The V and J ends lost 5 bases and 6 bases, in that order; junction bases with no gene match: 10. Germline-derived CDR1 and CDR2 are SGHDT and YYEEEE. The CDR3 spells CASRSQAGTGGEQYF. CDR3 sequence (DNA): TGTGCCAGCAGAAGTCAAGCCGGGACAGGGGGCGAGCAGTACTTC.

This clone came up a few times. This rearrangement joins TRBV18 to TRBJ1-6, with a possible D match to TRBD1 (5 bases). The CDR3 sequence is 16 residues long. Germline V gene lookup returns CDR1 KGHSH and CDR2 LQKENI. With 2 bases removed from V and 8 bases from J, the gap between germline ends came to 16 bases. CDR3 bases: TGTGCCAGCTCACCAAGTCCGGGGGTGACGGATTCACCCCTCCACTTT. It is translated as CASSPSPGVTDSPLHF.